These 28 T cell receptor beta chains were sequenced from one sample in a study of Ad26.COV2.S vaccination and SARS-CoV-2 variants. The protocol was immunoSEQ multiplex PCR, while the TCRdb copy is restricted to in-frame clones and leaves out a portion. The table records about 350,000 clones, just over 90% of them present only once. The source material was peripheral blood, sampled after recovery from COVID-19. The receptors stem from a human donor who had recovered from COVID-19.

The chain links TRBV4-3 to TRBJ2-3; a possible D gene is TRBD1 (6 bases). The CDR3 runs 16 residues. Trimming stripped 0 bases from V and 0 bases from J, with 10 bases between. The germline gives CDR1 LGHNA, CDR2 YSLEER. CDR3 in amino acids: CASSQDRDISTDTQYF. CDR3 bases: TGCGCCAGCAGCCAAGACCGGGACATCAGCACAGATACGCAGTATTTT.

The V call is TRBV11-2, the J call TRBJ2-5, with TRBD2 matching over 9 bases. There are 17 residues in the CDR3. Germline assignment: CDR1 SGHAT and CDR2 FQNNGV. V shed 6 bases and J 2 bases; nucleotides not matched to a gene: 13. The CDR3 coding sequence is TGTGCCAGCAGGCTGACACCGGGACTAGCCCGTCAAGAGACCCAGTACTTC. This codes for CASRLTPGLARQETQYF. The whole variable domain, remainder taken from reference TRBV11-2 and TRBJ2-5, is EAGVAQSPRYKIIEKRQSVAFWCNPISGHATLYWYQQILGQGPKLLIQFQNNGVVDDSQLPKDRFSAERLKGVDSTLKIQPAKLEDSAVYLCASRLTPGLARQETQYFGPGTRLLVL.

V is TRBV10-3 and J is TRBJ2-1, with TRBD2 matching 15 bases. The junction had 6 bases not matched to a gene; V was cut back by 2 bases and J by 1 base. The CDR3 runs to 19 residues. Germline V CDR1 and CDR2: ENHRY, SYGVKD. The CDR3 reads CAISEGLAGGITSYNEQFF. The CDR3 DNA sequence: TGTGCCATCAGTGAGGGACTAGCGGGGGGGATAACATCCTACAATGAGCAGTTCTTC.

The V call is TRBV9, the J call TRBJ2-5; 12 bases fit TRBD2. Germline CDR1 and CDR2: SGDLS and YYNGEE. The CDR3 extends over 14 amino acids. The ends lost 6 bases at V and 5 bases at J; junction bases unmatched: 5. The CDR3 here is CASNPSGGAETQYF. CDR3 bases: TGTGCCAGCAATCCTAGCGGGGGGGCGGAGACCCAGTACTTC.

The chain employs TRBV9 and TRBJ2-5; TRBD2 matches 11 bases. Germline-derived CDR1 and CDR2 are SGDLS and YYNGEE. This CDR3 region has 16 residues. V lost 3 bases and J lost 5; bases outside the gene matches: 9. CDR3 sequence reads: CASSAKIAGGRETQYF. The CDR3 DNA follows: TGTGCCAGCAGCGCCAAAATAGCGGGGGGGCGGGAGACCCAGTACTTC.

This clone appeared a single time. This sequence joins TRBV6-5 and TRBJ1-3, with D unresolved. The CDR3 is 15 amino acids. Trimming shortened V by 3 bases and J by 0 bases, and 9 bases separated the two germline ends. Germline lookup yields CDR1 MNHEY and CDR2 SVGAGI. The DNA of the CDR3 is TGTGCCAGCAGTTATTCTGCGGTCTCTGGAAACACCATATATTTT. This encodes CASSYSAVSGNTIYF.

V and J are TRBV6-2 or TRBV6-3 and TRBJ1-5, with 8 bases matching TRBD1. J was trimmed by 3 bases and V by 4 bases; bases with no gene match: 8. CDR1 MNHEY and CDR2 SVGEGT come from the germline V gene. CDR3 length: 16 residues. The CDR3 DNA follows: TGTGCCAGCAGTTCTAGACAGGGGCCTTACAATCAGCCCCAGCATTTT. This translates into CASSSRQGPYNQPQHF.

The J gene is TRBJ1-6, the V gene TRBV11-2, with 9 nucleotides matching TRBD1. The germline V gene has CDR1 SGHAT and CDR2 FQNNGV. This CDR3 comprises 16 residues. The junction had 11 bases not matched to a gene; V was cut back by 4 bases and J by 10 bases. The CDR3 here is CASSSVWTGVNSPLHF. The CDR3 DNA reads as TGTGCCAGCAGCTCAGTGTGGACAGGGGTGAACTCACCCCTCCACTTT.

The chain joins TRBV24-1 to TRBJ2-2, with a possible D match to TRBD1 (5 bases). V lost 6 bases and J 6 bases, leaving 13 bases between the germline ends. From germline, CDR1 is KGHDR and CDR2 SFDVKD. The CDR3 spans 14 residues. The CDR3 loop reads CATSRAGHPGELFF. CDR3 coding DNA: TGTGCCACCAGTAGGGCAGGGCATCCCGGGGAGCTGTTTTTT.

This rearrangement joins TRBV7-9 to TRBJ1-3; D unresolved. Per germline, CDR1 SEHNR and CDR2 FQNEAQ (reference sequence). With 0 bases removed from V and 0 bases from J, the gap between germline ends came to 6 bases. The CDR3 runs 15 residues. CDR3 bases: TGTGCCAGCAGCTTAGCGGGCCTCTCTGGAAACACCATATATTTT. Protein: CASSLAGLSGNTIYF.

The chain is built from TRBV5-5 and TRBJ2-7, with 8 bases identical to TRBD1. Germline V gene lookup returns CDR1 SGHKS and CDR2 YYEKEE (reference sequence). CDR3 size: 14 residues. Trimming at V came to 2 bases and at J to 2 bases, leaving 3 bases not matched to a gene. The chain's CDR3 is CASSLGQGPYEQYF. CDR3 nucleotides: TGTGCCAGCAGCTTAGGACAGGGTCCCTACGAGCAGTACTTC.

The V and J genes are TRBV19 and TRBJ2-3; a possible D gene is TRBD2 (6 bases). The CDR3 is made up of 16 amino acids. Per germline, CDR1 LNHDA and CDR2 SQIVND (reference sequence). Trimming pared 2 bases from V and 3 bases from J, leaving 15 bases between. DNA for the CDR3: TGTGCCAGTAGTATACATCGGGCGGAGGGAACAGATACGCAGTATTTT. It translates to CASSIHRAEGTDTQYF.

The chain carries TRBV6-5 and TRBJ1-5; the D gene is possibly TRBD1 (5 bases). The CDR3 runs to 12 residues. V dropped 6 bases and J dropped 3 bases, with 6 bases sitting between them. The germline V gene has CDR1 MNHEY and CDR2 SVGAGI. DNA for the CDR3: TGTGCCAGCAGCAGGGACAATCAGCCCCAGCATTTT. It yields the protein CASSRDNQPQHF.

V gene TRBV6-5 combines with J gene TRBJ1-1; unclear D gene. Germline V gives CDR1 MNHEY, CDR2 SVGAGI. This CDR3 has 14 residues. V shed 3 bases and J shed 4 bases, with 12 bases lying between them. The CDR3 region has the DNA TGTGCCAGCAGTTATTCGGGGATCGGCACTGAAGCTTTCTTT. It specifies CASSYSGIGTEAFF.

The chain is built from TRBV29-1 and TRBJ2-7, with D tentatively TRBD1 (5 bases). Germline values: CDR1 SQVTM, CDR2 ANQGSEA. V was clipped by 5 bases and J by 0 bases, with 8 bases between them. The CDR3 extends over 12 amino acids. CDR3 amino acids: CSVYQGSYEQYF. The CDR3 DNA reads as TGCAGCGTTTATCAGGGCTCCTACGAGCAGTACTTC.

The rearrangement uses TRBV5-5 and TRBJ2-3; TRBD2 is a possible D gene (5 bases). The CDR3 has 15 amino acids. Germline V gene lookup returns CDR1 SGHKS and CDR2 YYEKEE (reference sequence). V lost 0 bases to trimming and J lost 4 bases, with 12 bases between them. CDR3 DNA sequence: TGTGCCAGCAGCTTGGGACTCCCCGGGGCAGATACGCAGTATTTT. It encodes CASSLGLPGADTQYF. The full variable domain, rest sourced from reference TRBV5-5 and TRBJ2-3, is DAGVTQSPTHLIKTRGQQVTLRCSPISGHKSVSWYQQVLGQGPQFIFQYYEKEERGRGNFPDRFSARQFPNYSSELNVNALLLGDSALYLCASSLGLPGADTQYFGPGTRLTVL.

Of note for this clone: Being one base from a much bigger clone, this may be a read error. The sample has other DNA sequences that encode this CDR3 too. V usage is TRBV5-1 and J usage is TRBJ2-5; D not resolved. Germline V CDR1 and CDR2: SGHRS, YFSETQ. CDR3 size: 11 residues. V was cut by 2 bases and J by 3 bases, with 2 bases left in between. In DNA, the CDR3 is TGCGCCAGCAGCTTAGAAGAGACCCAGTACTTC. Its protein is CASSLEETQYF.

This rearrangement joins TRBV5-1 to TRBJ2-2; D is undetermined. Trimming removed 0 bases at V and 2 bases at J, with 8 bases between. CDR3 length: 15 amino acids. CDR1 and CDR2 from the germline V gene are SGHRS and YFSETQ. CDR3 nucleotide sequence: TGCGCCAGCAGCTTGGCTGTCCAAAACACCGGGGAGCTGTTTTTT. Translation: CASSLAVQNTGELFF.

V is TRBV13 and J is TRBJ1-1; TRBD1 might be the D (5 bases). The CDR3 is made up of 16 amino acids. Trimming shortened V by 2 bases and J by 2 bases, and 15 bases separated the two germline ends. Germline V gene data show CDR1 as PRHDT and CDR2 as FYEKMQ (reference sequence). The CDR3: CASSLKWQGANTEAFF. The CDR3 DNA reads TGTGCCAGCAGCTTAAAGTGGCAAGGGGCCAACACTGAAGCTTTCTTT.

The chain has TRBV5-4 and TRBJ2-5; TRBD2 matches at 9 bases. V lost 4 bases and J lost 1; bases outside the gene matches: 8. Germline CDR1 and CDR2: SGHNT and YYREEE (reference sequence). The CDR3 has 16 amino acids. The CDR3 reads CASSIIAGALQETQYF. DNA of the CDR3: TGTGCCAGCAGCATAATAGCGGGGGCCCTCCAAGAGACCCAGTACTTC.

This sequence joins TRBV4-3 and TRBJ1-6; 7 bases agree with TRBD1. The junction had 7 bases not matched to a gene; V was cut back by 0 bases and J by 8 bases. The CDR3 contains 16 residues. Looked up from germline, CDR1 is LGHNA and CDR2 is YSLEER. This chain's CDR3 is CASSQDEGARDSPLHF. The CDR3 DNA reads as TGCGCCAGCAGCCAAGATGAGGGGGCGCGTGATTCACCCCTCCACTTT.

The chain employs TRBV3-1 (or the pseudogene TRBV3-2) and TRBJ2-1; no firm D call. This CDR3 has 16 amino acids. Between the trimmed V and J ends, which lost 0 bases and 2 bases, there was a span of 11 bases. Germline V CDR1 and CDR2: LGHDT, YNNKEL (reference sequence). CDR3 DNA sequence: TGTGCCAGCAGCCAAGATAGCCGGGTAACCTACAATGAGCAGTTCTTC. Its translation is CASSQDSRVTYNEQFF.

The gene calls are TRBV12-3 or TRBV12-4 and TRBJ2-7; D remains unclear. V lost 6 bases, J lost 4 bases, and 7 bases lay in between. CDR3 length: 11 residues. The CDR3 DNA is TGTGCCAGCAGAACTGGTTACGAGCAGTACTTC. Translating it yields CASRTGYEQYF.

This chain uses TRBV29-1 with TRBJ2-3, with 8 nucleotides matching TRBD1. In germline, CDR1 is SQVTM, CDR2 ANQGSEA. The CDR3 spans 14 residues. J lost 5 bases, V lost 6 bases, and 10 bases had no gene match. The CDR3 sequence is CSVANRGSEDTQYF. Here the CDR3 DNA reads TGCAGCGTAGCTAACAGGGGGAGTGAAGATACGCAGTATTTT.

This clone was seen a handful of times. The chain is built from TRBV10-3 and TRBJ1-3, with TRBD1 as a possible D gene (5 bases). The CDR3 totals 14 residues. Looked up from germline, CDR1 is ENHRY and CDR2 is SYGVKD. Trimming left V 7 bases short and J 1 base short, with 11 bases between. The DNA for the CDR3 is TGTGCCATCACCGAGACAGATTCTGGAAACACCATATATTTT. It specifies CAITETDSGNTIYF.

This clone was counted a few times. This chain links TRBV6-5 with TRBJ1-1; D is ambiguous. This CDR3 has 14 amino acids. Germline V gives CDR1 MNHEY, CDR2 SVGAGI. Between the trimmed V and J ends, which lost 5 bases and 5 bases, there was a span of 15 bases. Written as DNA, the CDR3 is TGTGCCAGCAGTAAGGAGGATCCTCCTACTGAAGCTTTCTTT. Its protein product is CASSKEDPPTEAFF.

This chain links TRBV5-1 with TRBJ2-2, with 7 bases fitting TRBD2. Looked up from germline, CDR1 is SGHRS and CDR2 is YFSETQ. The length of the CDR3 is 17 residues. The V segment lost 2 bases and the J segment 4 bases; nucleotides outside the gene matches: 11. CDR3 sequence: CASSFEAGRGTTGELFF. DNA of the CDR3: TGCGCCAGCAGCTTTGAAGCGGGGAGGGGCACCACCGGGGAGCTGTTTTTT.

This chain connects TRBV19 to TRBJ2-3, with unresolved D. Per the germline V gene, CDR1 is LNHDA and CDR2 is SQIVND (reference sequence). The CDR3 runs to 15 residues. The V end lost 4 bases, the J end lost 0 bases, and 11 bases lay between the germline ends. CDR3 nucleotide sequence: TGTGCCAGTAGTAACCCTGGGTTTAGCACAGATACGCAGTATTTT. Translated, it gives CASSNPGFSTDTQYF.